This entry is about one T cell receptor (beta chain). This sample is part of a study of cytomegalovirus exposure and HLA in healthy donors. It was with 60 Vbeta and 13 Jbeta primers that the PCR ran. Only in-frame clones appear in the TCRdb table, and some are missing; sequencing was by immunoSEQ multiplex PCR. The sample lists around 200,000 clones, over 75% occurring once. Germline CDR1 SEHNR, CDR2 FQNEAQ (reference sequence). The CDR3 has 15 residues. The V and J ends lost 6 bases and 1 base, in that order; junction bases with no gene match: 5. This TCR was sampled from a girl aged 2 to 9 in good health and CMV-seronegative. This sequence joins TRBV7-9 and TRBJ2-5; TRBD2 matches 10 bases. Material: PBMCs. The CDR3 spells CASSQGLAVQETQYF. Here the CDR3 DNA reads TGTGCCAGCAGTCAAGGACTAGCGGTCCAAGAGACCCAGTACTTC.